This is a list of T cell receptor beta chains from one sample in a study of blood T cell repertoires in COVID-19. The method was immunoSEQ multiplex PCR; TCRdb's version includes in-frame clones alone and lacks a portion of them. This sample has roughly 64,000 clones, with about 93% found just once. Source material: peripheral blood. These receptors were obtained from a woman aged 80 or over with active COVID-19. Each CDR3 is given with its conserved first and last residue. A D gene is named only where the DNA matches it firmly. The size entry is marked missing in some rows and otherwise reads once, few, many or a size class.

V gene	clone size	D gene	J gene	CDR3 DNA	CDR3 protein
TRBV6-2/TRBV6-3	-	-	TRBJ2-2	TGTGCCAGCAGTTCAGGGCGGAACACCGGGGAGCTGTTTTTT	CASSSGRNTGELFF
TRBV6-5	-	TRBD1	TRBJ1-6	TGTGCCAGCAGTTACTCGATAGATCAGGGGGTTTCACCCCTCCACTTT	CASSYSIDQGVSPLHF
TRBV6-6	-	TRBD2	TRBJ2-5	TGTGCCAGTGACTTAGCGGGAGGGTACCAAGAGACCCAGTACTTC	CASDLAGGYQETQYF
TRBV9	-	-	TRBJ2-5	TGTGCCAGCAGCGTAGGACAAACGGGGCAAGAGACCCAGTACTTC	CASSVGQTGQETQYF
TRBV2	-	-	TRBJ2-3	TGTGCCAGCAGGGCGGGACAGCAGGCGGATACGCAGTATTTT	CASRAGQQADTQYF
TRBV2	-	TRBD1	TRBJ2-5	TGTGCCAGCGGTGGACAGGGGGCCTTCCAAGAGACCCAGTACTTC	CASGGQGAFQETQYF
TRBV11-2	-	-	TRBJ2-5	TGTGCCAGCAGGGGGTCCTACGACAGTCAAGAGACCCAGTACTTC	CASRGSYDSQETQYF
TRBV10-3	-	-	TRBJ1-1	TGTGCCATCAAAGACAGTCTGAACACTGAAGCTTTCTTT	CAIKDSLNTEAFF
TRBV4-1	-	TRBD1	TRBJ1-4	TGCGCCAGCAGCCAAATCGGCCAGGGACAGACTAATGAAAAACTGTTTTTT	CASSQIGQGQTNEKLFF
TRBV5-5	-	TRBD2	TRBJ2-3	TGTGCCAGCAGCTGGGGGGTAACTAGCGGGAAGACAGATACGCAGTATTTT	CASSWGVTSGKTDTQYF
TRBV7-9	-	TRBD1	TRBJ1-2	TGTGCCAGCAGCCTGGGACAGGCTAGCTATGGCTACACCTTC	CASSLGQASYGYTF
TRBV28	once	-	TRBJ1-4	TGTGCCAGCAGTTTGGGTGGGGCGAGTGAAAAACTGTTTTTT	CASSLGGASEKLFF
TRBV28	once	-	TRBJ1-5	TGTGCCAGCAGTTTTTGGGTGACGGGGAAGGTGAGGCAGCCCCAGCATTTT	CASSFWVTGKVRQPQHF
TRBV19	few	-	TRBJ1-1	TGTGCCAGTTTACAGGGAGCCGATGGCCATTTCACTGAAGCTTTCTTT	CASLQGADGHFTEAFF
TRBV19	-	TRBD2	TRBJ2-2	TGTGCCAGTAGGGGTTGGAGGGCGGGAGGCAACACCGGGGAGCTGTTTTTT	CASRGWRAGGNTGELFF